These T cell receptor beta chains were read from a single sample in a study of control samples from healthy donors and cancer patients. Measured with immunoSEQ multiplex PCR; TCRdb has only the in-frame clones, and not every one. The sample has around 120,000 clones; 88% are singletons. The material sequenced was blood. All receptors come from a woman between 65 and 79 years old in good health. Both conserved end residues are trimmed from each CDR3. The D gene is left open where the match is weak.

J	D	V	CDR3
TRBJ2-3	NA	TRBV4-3	ASSQDLRRDTQY
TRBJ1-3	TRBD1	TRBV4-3	ASSRTGTDSGNTIY
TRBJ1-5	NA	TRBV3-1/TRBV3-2	ASSLIADRGSPQH
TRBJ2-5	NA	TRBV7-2	ASSLWAAGETQY
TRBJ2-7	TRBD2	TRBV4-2	ASSPYNGGIYEQY
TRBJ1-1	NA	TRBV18	ASSPRGGDTEAF
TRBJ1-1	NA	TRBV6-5	ASSYSGGNTEAF
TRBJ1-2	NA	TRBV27	ASTTPGGGYT
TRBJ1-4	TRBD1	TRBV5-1	ASTIDRVGGEKLF
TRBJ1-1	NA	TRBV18	ASSQDKQNTEAF
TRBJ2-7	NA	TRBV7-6	ASSLPSRSTRVYEQY
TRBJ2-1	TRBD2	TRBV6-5	ASQRGGNEQF
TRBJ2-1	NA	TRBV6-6	ASSYPPSGSNEQF
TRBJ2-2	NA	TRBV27	ASSLDPWGSDTGELF
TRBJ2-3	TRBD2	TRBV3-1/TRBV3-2	ASSRTSGGGTDTQY
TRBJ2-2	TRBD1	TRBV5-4	ASSRDSDTGELF
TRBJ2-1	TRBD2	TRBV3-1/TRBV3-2	ASSQVLLAGDNEQF
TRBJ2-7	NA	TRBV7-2	ASSHGHISSYEQY
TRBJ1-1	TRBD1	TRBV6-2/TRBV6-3	ASSYPATGTNTEAF
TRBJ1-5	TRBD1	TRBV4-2	ASSPDRDPQPQH
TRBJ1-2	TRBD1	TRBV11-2	ASSPKASGTVYGYT
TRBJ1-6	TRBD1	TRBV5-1	ASSPDRGNSPLH
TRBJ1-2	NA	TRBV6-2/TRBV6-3	ASSYPAAYGYT
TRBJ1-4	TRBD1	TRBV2	ASRTHSGTGGRGNEKLF
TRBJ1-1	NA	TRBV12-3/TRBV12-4	ASSLVQTEAF
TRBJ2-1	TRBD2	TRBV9	ASSVGSSGGAGEQF